This TCR beta chain was identified in a study of CD8+ T cells in alopecia areata. For the study at large: Treated patients swallowed 5 to 10 mg of oral tofacitinib twice daily. Tofacitinib lasted 6 to 18 months, then 6 months off drug. Findings and caveats of the study: Researchers reported that TCR sharing among patients proved less clear than in mice, possibly HLA-linked.

Extraction of RNA preceded its reverse transcription into cDNA, which served as the sequencing template. TCRdb's table, derived via immunoSEQ multiplex PCR, lists solely in-frame clones and lacks some. The profile covers roughly 100,000 clones, with 44% appearing a single time and 18% taken by the ten largest. CDR1 is MNHEY, CDR2 SMNVEV, per germline (reference sequence). This CDR3 is built from 15 residues. With 0 bases removed from V and 5 bases from J, the gap between germline ends came to 13 bases. Treatment reported: oral pan-JAK inhibitor, 5-10 mg twice daily. It was from alopecia areata patients that lesional scalp punch biopsies and peripheral blood were collected. This clone occurred many times. What it binds is not known.

The sequencing here drew on CD8+ T cells sorted from blood, taken at week 24, from a patient treated with tofacitinib. J is TRBJ1-1 and V is TRBV27; D possibly corresponds to TRBD1 (5 bases). The TCR comes from a human donor with alopecia areata. The CDR3 DNA follows: TGTGCCAGCAGTTTATCGTATACAGGTCGAACTGAAGCTTTCTTT. This encodes CASSLSYTGRTEAFF.